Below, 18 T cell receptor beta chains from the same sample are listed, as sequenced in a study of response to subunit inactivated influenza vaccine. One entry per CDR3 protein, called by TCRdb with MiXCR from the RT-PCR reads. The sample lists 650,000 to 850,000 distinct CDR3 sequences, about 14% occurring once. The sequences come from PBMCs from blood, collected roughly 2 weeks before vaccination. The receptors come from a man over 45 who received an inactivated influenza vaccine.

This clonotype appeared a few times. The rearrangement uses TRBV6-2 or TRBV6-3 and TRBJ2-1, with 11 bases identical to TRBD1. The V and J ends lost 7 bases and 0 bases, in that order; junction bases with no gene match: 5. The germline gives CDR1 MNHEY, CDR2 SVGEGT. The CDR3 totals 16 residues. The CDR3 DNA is TGTGCCAGCAAAGGACAGGGGGCTTCCTCCTACAATGAGCAGTTCTTC. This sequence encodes CASKGQGASSYNEQFF.

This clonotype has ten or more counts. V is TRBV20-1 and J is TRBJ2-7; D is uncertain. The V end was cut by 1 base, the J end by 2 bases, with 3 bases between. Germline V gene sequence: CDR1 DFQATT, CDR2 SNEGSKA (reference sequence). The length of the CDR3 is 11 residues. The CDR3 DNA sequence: TGCAGTGCTAGAGGAACCTACGAGCAGTACTTC. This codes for CSARGTYEQYF.

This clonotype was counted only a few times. CDR3 in DNA: TGTGCCAGCAGTTACTCGAAGTGGGCCGGATCCTACGAGCAGTACTTC. It is translated as CASSYSKWAGSYEQYF. The J gene is TRBJ2-7, the V gene TRBV6-5; D is uncertain. V was trimmed by 0 bases and J by 1 base, leaving 13 bases between them. The CDR3 has 16 residues. Germline V lookup: CDR1 MNHEY, CDR2 SVGAGI.

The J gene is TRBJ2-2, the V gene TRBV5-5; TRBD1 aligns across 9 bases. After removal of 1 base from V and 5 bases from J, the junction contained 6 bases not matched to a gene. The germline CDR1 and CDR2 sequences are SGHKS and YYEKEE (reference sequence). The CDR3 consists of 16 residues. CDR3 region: CASSLPRTGATGELFF. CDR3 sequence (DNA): TGTGCCAGCAGCTTGCCGAGGACAGGGGCTACCGGGGAGCTGTTTTTT.

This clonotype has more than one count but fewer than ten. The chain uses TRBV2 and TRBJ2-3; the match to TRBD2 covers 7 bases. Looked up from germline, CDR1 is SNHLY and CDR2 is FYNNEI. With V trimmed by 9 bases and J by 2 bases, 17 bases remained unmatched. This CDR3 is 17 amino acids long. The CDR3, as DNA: TGTGCCAGGTCGGATTCTCATTCCGGGACTAACACAGATACGCAGTATTTT. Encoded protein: CARSDSHSGTNTDTQYF. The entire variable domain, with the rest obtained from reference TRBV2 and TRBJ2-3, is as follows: EPEVTQTPSHQVTQMGQEVILRCVPISNHLYFYWYRQILGQKVEFLVSFYNNEISEKSEIFDDQFSVERPDGSNFTLKIRSTKLEDSAMYFCARSDSHSGTNTDTQYFGPGTRLTVL.

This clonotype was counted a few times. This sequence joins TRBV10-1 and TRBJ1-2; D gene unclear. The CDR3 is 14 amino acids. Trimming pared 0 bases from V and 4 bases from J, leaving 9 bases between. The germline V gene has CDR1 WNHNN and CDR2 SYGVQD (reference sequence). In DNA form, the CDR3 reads TGCGCCAGCAGTGAGTCGAACGTTGGCTATGGCTACACCTTC. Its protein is CASSESNVGYGYTF.

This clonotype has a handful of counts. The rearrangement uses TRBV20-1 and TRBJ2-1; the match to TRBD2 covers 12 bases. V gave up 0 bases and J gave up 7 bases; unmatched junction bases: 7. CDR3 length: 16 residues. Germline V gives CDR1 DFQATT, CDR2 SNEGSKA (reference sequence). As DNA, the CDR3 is TGCAGTGCTAGAGATCCTAGCGGGGGGGCGGGAAATGAGCAGTTCTTC. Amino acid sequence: CSARDPSGGAGNEQFF.

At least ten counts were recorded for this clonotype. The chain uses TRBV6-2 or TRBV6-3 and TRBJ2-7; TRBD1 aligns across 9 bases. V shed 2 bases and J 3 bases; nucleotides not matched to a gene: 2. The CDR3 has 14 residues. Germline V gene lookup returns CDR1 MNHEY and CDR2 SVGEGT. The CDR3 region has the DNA TGTGCCAGCAGTTACCTGGGACAGGGCTACGAGCAGTACTTC. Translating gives CASSYLGQGYEQYF.

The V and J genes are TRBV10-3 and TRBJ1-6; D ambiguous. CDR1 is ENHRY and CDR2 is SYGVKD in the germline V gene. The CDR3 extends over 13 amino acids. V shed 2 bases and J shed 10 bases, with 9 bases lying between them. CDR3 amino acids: CAISEKGNSPLHF. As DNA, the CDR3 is TGTGCCATCAGTGAGAAGGGAAACTCACCCCTCCACTTT.

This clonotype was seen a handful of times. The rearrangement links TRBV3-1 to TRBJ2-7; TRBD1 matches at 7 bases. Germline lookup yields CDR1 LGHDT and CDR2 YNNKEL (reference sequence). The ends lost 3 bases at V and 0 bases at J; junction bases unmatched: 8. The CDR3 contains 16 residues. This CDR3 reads CASSQPTGVPSYEQYF. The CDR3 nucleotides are TGTGCCAGCAGCCAGCCCACAGGGGTCCCCTCCTACGAGCAGTACTTC.

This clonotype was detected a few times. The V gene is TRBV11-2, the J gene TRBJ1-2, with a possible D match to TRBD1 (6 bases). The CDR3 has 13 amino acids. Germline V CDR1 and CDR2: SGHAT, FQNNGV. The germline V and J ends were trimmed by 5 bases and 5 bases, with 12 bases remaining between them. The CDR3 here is CASSPTGTYGYTF. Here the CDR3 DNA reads TGTGCCAGCAGCCCTACCGGGACATATGGCTACACCTTC.

DNA of the CDR3: TGTGCCAGCAGCTCTGACAGGAGTATTGGCTACGAGCAGTACTTC. Amino acid sequence: CASSSDRSIGYEQYF. This chain connects TRBV7-8 to TRBJ2-7; a possible D gene is TRBD1 (6 bases). This CDR3 has 15 residues. The V and J ends lost 4 bases and 3 bases respectively, with 16 bases between them. In germline, CDR1 is SGHVS, CDR2 FQNEAQ.

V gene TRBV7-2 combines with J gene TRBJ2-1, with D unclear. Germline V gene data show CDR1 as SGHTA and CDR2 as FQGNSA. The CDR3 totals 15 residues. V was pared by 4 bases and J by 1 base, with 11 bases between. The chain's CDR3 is CASSYLIGSYNEQFF. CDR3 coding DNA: TGTGCCAGCAGCTATCTTATCGGGTCCTACAATGAGCAGTTCTTC.

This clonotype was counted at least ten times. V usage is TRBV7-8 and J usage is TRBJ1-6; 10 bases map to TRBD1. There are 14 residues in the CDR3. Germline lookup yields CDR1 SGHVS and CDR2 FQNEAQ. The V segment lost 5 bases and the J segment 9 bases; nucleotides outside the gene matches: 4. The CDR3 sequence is CASSAGQGRSPLHF. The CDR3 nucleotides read TGTGCCAGCAGCGCGGGACAGGGGCGTTCACCCCTCCACTTT.

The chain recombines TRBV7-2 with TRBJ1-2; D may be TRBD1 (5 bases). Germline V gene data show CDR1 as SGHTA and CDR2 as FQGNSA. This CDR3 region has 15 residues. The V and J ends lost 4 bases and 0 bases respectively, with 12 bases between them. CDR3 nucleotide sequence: TGTGCCAGCAGCTCGTCTCTGGGACCTAACTATGGCTACACCTTC. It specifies CASSSSLGPNYGYTF.

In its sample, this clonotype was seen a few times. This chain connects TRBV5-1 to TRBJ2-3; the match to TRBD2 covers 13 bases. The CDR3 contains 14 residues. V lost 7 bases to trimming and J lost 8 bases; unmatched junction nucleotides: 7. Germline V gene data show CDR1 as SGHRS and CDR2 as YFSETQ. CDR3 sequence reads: CASALGLAGVTQYF. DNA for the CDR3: TGCGCCAGCGCTCTTGGACTAGCGGGAGTTACGCAGTATTTT.

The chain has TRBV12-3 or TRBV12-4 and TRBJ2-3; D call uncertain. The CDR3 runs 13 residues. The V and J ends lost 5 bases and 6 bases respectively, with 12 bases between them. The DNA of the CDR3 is TGTGCCAGCAGTCCCGGGTCCGGGGATACGCAGTATTTT. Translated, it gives CASSPGSGDTQYF.

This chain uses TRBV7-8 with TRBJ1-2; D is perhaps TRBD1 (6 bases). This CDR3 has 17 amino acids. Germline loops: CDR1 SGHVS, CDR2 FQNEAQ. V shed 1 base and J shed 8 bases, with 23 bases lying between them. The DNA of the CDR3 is TGTGCCAGCAGCTTAGGGCCTTGGATCGAGGGAAGGGGGGGCTACACCTTC. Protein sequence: CASSLGPWIEGRGGYTF.